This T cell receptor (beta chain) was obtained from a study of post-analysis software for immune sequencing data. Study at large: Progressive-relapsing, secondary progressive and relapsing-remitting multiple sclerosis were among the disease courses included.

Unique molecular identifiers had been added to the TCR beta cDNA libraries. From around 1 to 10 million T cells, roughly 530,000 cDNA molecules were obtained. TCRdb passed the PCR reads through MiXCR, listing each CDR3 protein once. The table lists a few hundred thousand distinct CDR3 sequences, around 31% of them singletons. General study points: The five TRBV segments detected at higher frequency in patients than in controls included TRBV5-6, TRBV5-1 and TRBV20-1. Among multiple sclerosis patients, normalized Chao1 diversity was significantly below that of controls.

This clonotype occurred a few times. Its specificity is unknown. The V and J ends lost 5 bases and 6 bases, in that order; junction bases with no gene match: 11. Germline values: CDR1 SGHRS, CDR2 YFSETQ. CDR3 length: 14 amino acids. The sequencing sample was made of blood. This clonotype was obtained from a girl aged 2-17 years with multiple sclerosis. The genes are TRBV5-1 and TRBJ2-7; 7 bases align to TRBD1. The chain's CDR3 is CASRAEGAPVEQYF. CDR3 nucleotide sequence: TGCGCCAGCAGAGCCGAGGGGGCCCCGGTCGAGCAGTACTTC.